This TCR beta chain derives from a study of technical replicates of blood from four donors. The germline gives CDR1 SGHRS, CDR2 YFSETQ. Trimming removed 7 bases from V and 6 bases from J, with 14 bases in between. CDR3 length equals 13 residues. The table came from immunoSEQ multiplex PCR; TCRdb's copy has only in-frame clones and leaves some out. This table holds over 80,000 clones, 95% to 97% found once. V and J are TRBV5-1 and TRBJ1-5, with D possibly being TRBD1 (5 bases). This clonotype originated in a human donor in good health. Sequenced: T cells isolated from PBMCs. Here the CDR3 DNA reads TGCGCCAGCGCCCCAGGGTATGGTCAGCCCCAGCATTTT. It translates to CASAPGYGQPQHF.